The sequence of this T cell receptor (beta chain) was determined in a study of cytomegalovirus exposure and HLA in healthy donors. Study-level points and caveats: Subsequent analysis revealed that first-cohort TCR clusters tended to co-occur in the 130 or so validation repertoires.

The validation cohort, a group of roughly 120 subjects, included the donors and was separate from the roughly 720-subject first cohort. V trimming: 6 bases; J trimming: 6 bases; junction bases outside the gene matches: 5. Germline V CDR1 and CDR2: MNHEY, SMNVEV (reference sequence). The CDR3 has 14 residues. Sequencing used immunoSEQ multiplex PCR; TCRdb keeps in-frame clones, though not all of them. The table has 170,000 or so clones, about 80% seen once. With respect to this clone: What it binds is unknown.

The sequencing sample was made of PBMCs. The receptor was derived from a woman in her late teens or twenties in good health and CMV-seropositive. This sequence joins TRBV27 and TRBJ1-5, with 10 bases fitting TRBD1. The CDR3 region has the DNA TGTGCCAGCAGGACGACAGGGGGCGGTCAGCCCCAGCATTTT. Protein sequence: CASRTTGGGQPQHF.